This is a list of T cell receptor beta chains from one sample in a study of blood T cell repertoires in COVID-19. Assay: immunoSEQ multiplex PCR; the TCRdb copy retains only in-frame clones and omits some. This sample has fewer than 350,000 clones; less than 85% occur once, and the top ten carry under 2%. The sample was PBMCs or T cells enriched from blood (not recorded which). Source of these receptors: a woman in her twenties or thirties who had been exposed to COVID-19. CDR3s include the opening cysteine and the closing phenylalanine or tryptophan. A D gene is named only where the DNA matches it firmly. Clone size appears in some rows only: once, few, many, or a class for an expanded clone.

V gene	J gene	clone size	D gene	CDR3 protein	CDR3 DNA
TRBV14	TRBJ1-6	.	TRBD1	CASSQVTGGRSYNSPLHF	TGTGCCAGCAGCCAAGTAACAGGGGGCCGGTCCTATAATTCACCCCTCCACTTT
TRBV10-3	TRBJ2-1	.	.	CAIGDTAYNEQFF	TGTGCCATCGGGGACACGGCCTACAATGAGCAGTTCTTC
TRBV19	TRBJ2-1	.	TRBD1	CASSPGQSSYNEQFF	TGTGCCAGTAGTCCGGGACAGAGCTCCTACAATGAGCAGTTCTTC
TRBV7-9	TRBJ1-2	.	TRBD1	CASSLGTGRGYGYTF	TGTGCCAGCAGCTTGGGGACAGGACGGGGCTATGGCTACACCTTC
TRBV7-2	TRBJ1-5	.	TRBD1	CASSLDRGQGQPQHF	TGTGCCAGCAGCTTAGACAGGGGGCAAGGTCAGCCCCAGCATTTT
TRBV9	TRBJ2-7	once	TRBD2	CASSVGGTATYEQYF	TGTGCCAGCAGCGTGGGAGGGACCGCTACCTACGAGCAGTACTTC
TRBV11-3	TRBJ2-1	.	TRBD2	CASSHFQLAGQNEQFF	TGTGCCAGCAGCCATTTTCAACTAGCGGGACAAAATGAGCAGTTCTTC
TRBV6-6	TRBJ1-4	.	.	CASSYSMAGNEKLFF	TGTGCCAGCAGTTACTCGATGGCGGGCAATGAAAAACTGTTTTTT
TRBV11-2	TRBJ1-4	.	.	CASSLYPWTVGEKLFF	TGTGCCAGCAGCTTATACCCATGGACAGTCGGTGAAAAACTGTTTTTT
TRBV28	TRBJ2-1	.	.	CASSTSRWVGQGGNNEQFF	TGTGCCAGCAGTACCTCTCGGTGGGTGGGGCAGGGGGGCAACAATGAGCAGTTCTTC
TRBV6-5	TRBJ1-1	once	.	CASSYSQGRSAEAFF	TGTGCCAGCAGTTACTCCCAGGGCCGGAGCGCTGAAGCTTTCTTT
TRBV5-5	TRBJ2-3	.	TRBD1	CASSSRLRGLYTQYF	TGTGCCAGCAGCTCCCGTTTGAGGGGGCTATATACGCAGTATTTT
TRBV10-3	TRBJ1-1	once	.	CAISNTGYEAFF	TGTGCCATCAGTAACACAGGGTATGAAGCTTTCTTT
TRBV6-5	TRBJ1-3	.	.	CASSYPTGNSGNTIYF	TGTGCCAGCAGTTACCCAACAGGGAACTCTGGAAACACCATATATTTT
TRBV5-3	TRBJ1-4	.	.	CARSLVRTEPPTNEKLFF	TGTGCCAGAAGCTTGGTAAGGACAGAGCCTCCAACTAATGAAAAACTGTTTTTT
TRBV7-3	TRBJ1-1	.	TRBD1	CASSLNQDRGREAFF	TGTGCCAGCAGCTTAAACCAGGACAGGGGGAGAGAAGCTTTCTTT
TRBV18	TRBJ1-6	.	.	CASSPNIVSSYNSPLHF	TGTGCCAGCTCACCGAATATTGTGAGCTCCTATAATTCACCCCTCCACTTT
TRBV5-6	TRBJ1-6	.	TRBD1	CASSTGQGSYNSPLHF	TGTGCCAGCAGCACAGGACAGGGGTCCTATAATTCACCCCTCCACTTT
TRBV6-1	TRBJ1-2	.	.	CASSERDIIGYTF	TGTGCCAGCAGTGAACGGGACATCATCGGCTACACCTTC
TRBV5-1	TRBJ1-2	.	TRBD1	CASSFEGALAYTF	TGCGCCAGCAGCTTCGAGGGGGCTTTAGCCTACACCTTC
TRBV25-1	TRBJ1-1	few	.	CATREGDTEAFF	TGTGCCACCAGGGAGGGTGACACTGAAGCTTTCTTT
TRBV9	TRBJ2-5	.	TRBD1	CASSYRQGQETQYF	TGTGCCAGCAGCTATCGACAGGGCCAAGAGACCCAGTACTTC
TRBV4-1	TRBJ1-5	.	.	CASSQAQAYSNQPQHF	TGCGCCAGCAGCCAAGCTCAGGCCTATAGCAATCAGCCCCAGCATTTT
TRBV24-1	TRBJ2-2	.	.	CATSGPGSAGELFF	TGTGCCACCAGTGGCCCAGGTTCCGCCGGGGAGCTGTTTTTT
TRBV9	TRBJ2-5	.	.	CASSVEAGLVGTQYF	TGTGCCAGCAGCGTAGAGGCGGGATTGGTGGGGACCCAGTACTTC
TRBV13	TRBJ2-4	.	TRBD2	CASSFFSTSGKNIQYF	TGTGCCAGCAGCTTCTTTTCGACTAGCGGGAAAAACATTCAGTACTTC
TRBV2	TRBJ2-5	.	TRBD1	CASSARVTGAKETQYF	TGTGCCAGCAGCGCTAGAGTCACAGGGGCTAAAGAGACCCAGTACTTC
TRBV5-1	TRBJ2-5	.	.	CASNYMGGETQYF	TGCGCCAGCAACTACATGGGGGGAGAGACCCAGTACTTC
TRBV9	TRBJ2-2	once	.	CASSAPGGENTGELFF	TGTGCCAGCAGCGCCCCCGGCGGGGAGAACACCGGGGAGCTGTTTTTT
TRBV7-9	TRBJ1-1	.	TRBD1	CASSLLGQGDPEAFF	TGTGCCAGCAGCTTACTAGGACAGGGGGACCCTGAAGCTTTCTTT
TRBV19	TRBJ1-1	.	.	CAIKRGQRNTEAFF	TGTGCCATCAAGCGGGGACAACGGAACACTGAAGCTTTCTTT
TRBV19	TRBJ1-2	.	.	CASSTTGTKYGYTF	TGTGCCAGTAGTACCACCGGGACTAAATATGGCTACACCTTC
TRBV28	TRBJ2-7	.	TRBD1	CASSSGQASYEQYF	TGTGCCAGCAGTTCTGGACAGGCCTCCTACGAGCAGTACTTC
TRBV10-3	TRBJ2-3	.	TRBD2	CAISLTSGNTDTQYF	TGTGCCATCAGCTTGACTAGCGGAAACACAGATACGCAGTATTTT
TRBV5-1	TRBJ1-3	.	TRBD1	CASSGQGGNTIYF	TGCGCCAGCAGCGGACAGGGAGGAAACACCATATATTTT
TRBV29-1	TRBJ2-5	once	.	CSVSSAGKIETQYF	TGCAGCGTTTCGTCGGCGGGGAAAATCGAGACCCAGTACTTC
TRBV18	TRBJ2-7	.	TRBD1	CASSRSRTGTYEQYF	TGTGCCAGCTCTCGATCCCGGACAGGGACCTACGAGCAGTACTTC
TRBV7-9	TRBJ2-2	.	TRBD2	CASSWGHSGRTGELFF	TGTGCCAGCAGCTGGGGCCACAGCGGGAGAACCGGGGAGCTGTTTTTT
TRBV7-2	TRBJ1-1	once	.	CASSLYNPGTEAFF	TGTGCCAGCAGCTTATATAACCCAGGGACTGAAGCTTTCTTT
TRBV4-1	TRBJ1-2	.	.	CASSQGGGNYGYTF	TGCGCCAGCAGCCAAGGGGGGGGAAACTATGGCTACACCTTC
TRBV7-8	TRBJ2-2	.	.	CASSKRAGTGELFF	TGTGCCAGCAGCAAAAGGGCGGGCACCGGGGAGCTGTTTTTT
TRBV7-9	TRBJ2-2	.	TRBD2	CASSPRSSGKGGELFF	TGTGCCAGCAGCCCGCGGAGTAGCGGGAAGGGCGGGGAGCTGTTTTTT
TRBV7-2	TRBJ1-1	.	TRBD1	CASTREQGLNTEAFF	TGTGCCAGCACTCGGGAACAGGGGCTAAACACTGAAGCTTTCTTT
TRBV4-2	TRBJ2-3	once	TRBD2	CASSQDFWTSGTDTQYF	TGTGCCAGCAGCCAAGATTTCTGGACTAGCGGCACAGATACGCAGTATTTT
TRBV28	TRBJ1-2	.	.	CASRSDGVWGYTF	TGTGCCAGCAGATCGGACGGGGTCTGGGGCTACACCTTC
TRBV5-5	TRBJ2-7	.	TRBD2	CASSQPGLLYEQYF	TGTGCCAGCAGCCAGCCGGGACTACTCTACGAGCAGTACTTC
TRBV30	TRBJ1-3	many	.	CAWSHTVSGNTIYF	TGTGCCTGGAGCCACACCGTGTCTGGAAACACCATATATTTT
TRBV14	TRBJ2-7	.	TRBD2	CASSQAGGGNYEQYF	TGTGCCAGCAGCCAGGCGGGCGGGGGAAACTACGAGCAGTACTTC
TRBV11-1	TRBJ2-1	.	TRBD2	CASSLARGSSYNEQFF	TGTGCCAGCAGCTTAGCGCGGGGGAGCTCCTACAATGAGCAGTTCTTC
TRBV6-4	TRBJ1-2	.	.	CASSVAGDSTYGYTF	TGTGCCAGCAGTGTCGCAGGGGATTCAACCTATGGCTACACCTTC
TRBV6-4	TRBJ2-3	.	TRBD2	CASSAGASSGSQYF	TGTGCCAGCAGTGCCGGCGCGTCTAGCGGCTCGCAGTATTTT
TRBV24-1	TRBJ1-2	.	TRBD1	CATSERDRGADVYTF	TGTGCCACCAGTGAACGGGACAGGGGGGCAGACGTCTACACCTTC